These T cell receptor beta chains were read from a single sample in a study of T cell responses to AZD1222 COVID-19 vaccine. The repertoire was sequenced with immunoSEQ multiplex PCR; TCRdb's copy has only in-frame clones and lacks some. The table shows around 140,000 clones, with approximately 95% occurring only once. Sequences were derived from peripheral blood, sampled on day 0 of MenACWY control vaccination. These receptors came from an adult in good health. CDR3s include the opening cysteine and the closing phenylalanine or tryptophan. D genes are given only for firm matches. The size field is filled for only some rows; it gives once, few, many or a size class.

cdr3_length | j_call | d_call | clone_size | v_call | cdr3_aa | cdr3_nt
14 | TRBJ1-1 | NA | NA | TRBV13 | CASSPGSYSTEAFF | TGTGCCAGCAGCCCTGGGTCTTACAGCACTGAAGCTTTCTTT
15 | TRBJ2-1 | TRBD1 | NA | TRBV18 | CASSPGQGMVNEQFF | TGTGCCAGCTCACCGGGACAGGGGATGGTCAATGAGCAGTTCTTC
15 | TRBJ2-7 | NA | NA | TRBV4-2 | CASSQDSRGSYEQYF | TGTGCCAGCAGCCAAGATAGTCGGGGGAGCTACGAGCAGTACTTC
17 | TRBJ1-1 | NA | NA | TRBV28 | CASRLPGGGAWNTEAFF | TGTGCCAGCAGATTACCCGGGGGGGGCGCGTGGAACACTGAAGCTTTCTTT
14 | TRBJ1-5 | NA | NA | TRBV2 | CASSEMGSGQPQHF | TGTGCCAGCAGTGAAATGGGGAGCGGACAGCCCCAGCATTTT
15 | TRBJ2-2 | NA | NA | TRBV6-5 | CASSYSDSTTGELFF | TGTGCCAGCAGTTACTCGGACTCCACCACCGGGGAGCTGTTTTTT
13 | TRBJ1-5 | NA | NA | TRBV19 | CASSLLSYQPQHF | TGTGCCAGTAGTTTACTAAGCTATCAGCCCCAGCATTTT
18 | TRBJ2-7 | TRBD2 | NA | TRBV5-4 | CASSLGLAGGPSSYEQYF | TGTGCCAGCAGCCTAGGACTAGCGGGGGGCCCCTCTTCCTACGAGCAGTACTTC
14 | TRBJ1-6 | NA | once | TRBV18 | CASSPPNRNSPLHF | TGTGCCAGCTCACCACCGAACAGAAATTCACCCCTCCACTTT
16 | TRBJ1-5 | TRBD1 | NA | TRBV19 | CASSDTGTGSNQPQHF | TGTGCCAGTAGTGACACCGGGACAGGGAGCAATCAGCCCCAGCATTTT
15 | TRBJ1-2 | NA | NA | TRBV7-9 | CASSSSAFSVGGYTF | TGTGCCAGCAGCTCCTCAGCCTTTTCCGTGGGTGGCTACACCTTC
14 | TRBJ1-2 | TRBD1 | few | TRBV3-1/TRBV3-2 | CASSRTGTIYGYTF | TGTGCCAGCAGCCGGACAGGGACGATTTATGGCTACACCTTC
12 | TRBJ1-6 | NA | NA | TRBV10-3 | CATLDYNSPLHF | TGTGCCACGCTGGATTATAATTCACCCCTCCACTTT
15 | TRBJ1-5 | NA | NA | TRBV19 | CASSIGRYSNQPQHF | TGTGCCAGTAGTATAGGTCGTTATAGCAATCAGCCCCAGCATTTT
13 | TRBJ2-2 | NA | NA | TRBV12-3/TRBV12-4 | CASSLALAGELFF | TGTGCCAGCAGTCTGGCATTGGCCGGGGAGCTGTTTTTT
15 | TRBJ1-1 | NA | NA | TRBV7-6 | CASSLVGGRATEAFF | TGTGCCAGCAGCTTAGTGGGAGGGAGAGCCACTGAAGCTTTCTTT
15 | TRBJ2-1 | TRBD2 | NA | TRBV18 | CASSPQSGRASEQFF | TGTGCCAGCTCACCTCAGAGCGGGAGGGCCTCTGAGCAGTTCTTC
14 | TRBJ1-5 | NA | NA | TRBV5-5 | CASSFGSSNQPQHF | TGTGCCAGCAGCTTCGGGAGTAGCAATCAGCCCCAGCATTTT
13 | TRBJ2-5 | NA | once | TRBV5-1 | CASSLAGRETQYF | TGCGCCAGCAGCTTAGCAGGGAGAGAGACCCAGTACTTC
15 | TRBJ2-2 | NA | NA | TRBV7-9 | CASSLFRVFTGELFF | TGTGCCAGCAGCTTGTTCAGGGTATTCACCGGGGAGCTGTTTTTT
16 | TRBJ2-3 | TRBD2 | NA | TRBV11-3 | CASSSGLGGAEDTQYF | TGTGCCAGCAGCTCCGGACTCGGGGGGGCCGAAGATACGCAGTATTTT
13 | TRBJ1-1 | TRBD1 | NA | TRBV7-3 | CASSFRGGTEAFF | TGTGCCAGCAGCTTCAGGGGGGGGACTGAAGCTTTCTTT
15 | TRBJ2-2 | NA | NA | TRBV5-6 | CASSFAGLGTGELFF | TGTGCCAGCAGCTTTGCTGGGCTCGGCACCGGGGAGCTGTTTTTT
17 | TRBJ2-2 | TRBD2 | NA | TRBV5-5 | CASSLAPLAGGAGELFF | TGTGCCAGCAGCTTGGCCCCACTAGCGGGGGGCGCCGGGGAGCTGTTTTTT
11 | TRBJ2-5 | NA | once | TRBV20-1 | CSAKGTETQYF | TGCAGTGCTAAGGGGACGGAGACCCAGTACTTC
15 | TRBJ1-2 | NA | NA | TRBV2 | CASKPETGPLYGYTF | TGTGCCAGCAAACCCGAGACAGGACCGCTATATGGCTACACCTTC
13 | TRBJ2-1 | NA | NA | TRBV9 | CASSVAGQGKRFF | TGTGCCAGCAGCGTAGCTGGGCAAGGGAAGAGGTTCTTC
14 | TRBJ1-3 | TRBD1 | NA | TRBV6-5 | CASGNRGSGNTIYF | TGTGCCAGCGGAAACAGGGGTTCGGGGAACACCATATATTTT
15 | TRBJ1-1 | NA | NA | TRBV28 | CASTLTGQLNTEAFF | TGTGCCAGCACCCTGACAGGTCAATTGAACACTGAAGCTTTCTTT
16 | TRBJ1-3 | NA | NA | TRBV3-1/TRBV3-2 | CASSQGFQRTGNTIYF | TGTGCCAGCAGCCAAGGATTTCAGCGCACTGGAAACACCATATATTTT
13 | TRBJ1-1 | NA | NA | TRBV29-1 | CSGIKGQNTEAFF | TGCAGCGGTATAAAGGGACAGAACACTGAAGCTTTCTTT
14 | TRBJ2-3 | NA | NA | TRBV9 | CASSLNGMDDTQYF | TGTGCCAGCAGCCTCAACGGAATGGATGATACGCAGTATTTT
15 | TRBJ1-1 | NA | NA | TRBV19 | CASSIGSRPGTEAFF | TGTGCCAGTAGTATAGGATCACGCCCGGGCACTGAAGCTTTCTTT
16 | TRBJ1-6 | NA | NA | TRBV7-2 | CANSTFGTASSVTLHF | TGTGCCAACAGCACATTCGGGACTGCCTCGAGTGTTACCCTCCACTTT
15 | TRBJ1-2 | NA | NA | TRBV3-1/TRBV3-2 | CASSQVLKVGYGYTF | TGTGCCAGCAGCCAGGTTCTGAAAGTAGGCTATGGCTACACCTTC
11 | TRBJ2-5 | NA | NA | TRBV2 | CASTFRETQYF | TGTGCCAGCACATTCCGAGAGACCCAGTACTTC
15 | TRBJ2-1 | TRBD1 | NA | TRBV18 | CASSPPGTGIDEQFF | TGTGCCAGCTCACCACCCGGGACAGGGATCGATGAGCAGTTCTTC
13 | TRBJ1-5 | NA | NA | TRBV19 | CASTIEWDQPQHF | TGTGCCAGTACGATAGAGTGGGATCAGCCCCAGCATTTT
14 | TRBJ1-5 | NA | NA | TRBV6-5 | CASRTSDSNQPQHF | TGTGCCAGCAGGACCTCCGATAGCAATCAGCCCCAGCATTTT
14 | TRBJ1-1 | NA | NA | TRBV7-8 | CASRPGVMNTEAFF | TGTGCCAGCAGGCCTGGGGTTATGAACACTGAAGCTTTCTTT
16 | TRBJ1-2 | NA | NA | TRBV3-1/TRBV3-2 | CASSLVSGRGVDGYTF | TGTGCCAGCAGCCTCGTCTCCGGTCGTGGGGTAGATGGCTACACCTTC
16 | TRBJ1-3 | TRBD1 | NA | TRBV18 | CASSPLDRDSGNTIYF | TGTGCCAGCTCACCTTTGGACAGGGACTCTGGAAACACCATATATTTT
14 | TRBJ2-1 | NA | NA | TRBV5-1 | CASSLAQIADEQFF | TGCGCCAGCAGCTTGGCACAGATCGCGGATGAGCAGTTCTTC
13 | TRBJ2-5 | NA | NA | TRBV11-2 | CASSLGLQETQYF | TGTGCCAGCAGCTTAGGACTACAAGAGACCCAGTACTTC
13 | TRBJ1-2 | NA | NA | TRBV6-1 | CASSEHPIYGYTF | TGTGCCAGCAGTGAACATCCGATCTATGGCTACACCTTC
13 | TRBJ2-7 | NA | NA | TRBV7-2 | CASSLGHSYEQYF | TGTGCCAGCAGCTTAGGACACTCCTACGAGCAGTACTTC
13 | TRBJ1-2 | NA | NA | TRBV27 | CASSLAGAYGYTF | TGTGCCAGCAGTTTGGCAGGCGCGTATGGCTACACCTTC
15 | TRBJ2-1 | NA | NA | TRBV9 | CASSVGTLGNNEQFF | TGTGCCAGCAGCGTAGGGACACTCGGGAACAATGAGCAGTTCTTC
14 | TRBJ1-6 | NA | few | TRBV28 | CASSPMGIGSPLHF | TGTGCCAGCAGCCCAATGGGGATTGGGTCACCCCTCCACTTT
15 | TRBJ2-5 | TRBD2 | NA | TRBV28 | CASSFLAGRSETQYF | TGTGCCAGCAGTTTTCTAGCGGGGAGATCAGAGACCCAGTACTTC
13 | TRBJ1-3 | NA | few | TRBV2 | CASRQGSGNTIYF | TGTGCCAGCCGTCAGGGCAGTGGAAACACCATATATTTT
15 | TRBJ1-3 | NA | NA | TRBV15 | CATSRGSSSGNTIYF | TGTGCCACCAGCAGAGGGTCGAGCTCTGGAAACACCATATATTTT
14 | TRBJ1-5 | NA | NA | TRBV5-8 | CASSLLGNNQPQHF | TGTGCCAGCAGCCTGCTTGGTAACAATCAGCCCCAGCATTTT
16 | TRBJ2-3 | NA | NA | TRBV5-4 | CASSLEPSPGTDTQYF | TGTGCCAGCAGCTTGGAACCTTCCCCGGGCACAGATACGCAGTATTTT
13 | TRBJ2-7 | TRBD1 | NA | TRBV27 | CASRQGSSYEQYF | TGTGCCAGTAGACAGGGGAGCTCCTACGAGCAGTACTTC